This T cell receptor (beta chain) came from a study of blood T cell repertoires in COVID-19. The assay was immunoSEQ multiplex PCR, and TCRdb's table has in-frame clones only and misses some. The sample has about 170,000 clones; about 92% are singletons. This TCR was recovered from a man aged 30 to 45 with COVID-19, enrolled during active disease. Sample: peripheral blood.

CDR3: CSVGRDSGNTIYF. CDR3 sequence (DNA): TGCAGCGTTGGGAGGGACTCTGGAAACACCATATATTTT. The J gene is TRBJ1-3, the V gene TRBV29-1; D not resolved. Germline V gives CDR1 SQVTM, CDR2 ANQGSEA. Trimming stripped 4 bases from V and 0 bases from J, with 7 bases between. This CDR3 spans 13 amino acids.